The 17 T cell receptor beta chains below all came from one sample that was sequenced in a study of T cell responses to AZD1222 COVID-19 vaccine. Assay: immunoSEQ multiplex PCR; the TCRdb copy retains only in-frame clones and omits some. Of 110,000 to 150,000 clones in the sample, 80% to 90% were seen once. Source: peripheral blood, taken on day 0 of AZD1222 vaccination. These receptors were obtained from an adult in good health.

The chain has TRBV20-1 and TRBJ2-1; D is possibly TRBD1 (6 bases). The length of the CDR3 is 11 residues. V was shortened by 6 bases and J by 5 bases, with 8 bases between the two germline ends. The germline V gene has CDR1 DFQATT and CDR2 SNEGSKA (reference sequence). CDR3 DNA sequence: TGCAGTGCGCGACAGGACAATGAGCAGTTCTTC. Translation gives CSARQDNEQFF.

This clone was detected only a few times. The rearrangement links TRBV6-5 to TRBJ1-1, with D unresolved. V shed 6 bases and J shed 4 bases, with 9 bases lying between them. The CDR3 has 12 residues. CDR1 and CDR2 from the germline V gene are MNHEY and SVGAGI. DNA of the CDR3: TGTGCCAGCAGACGCACCCTCACTGAAGCTTTCTTT. Translating gives CASRRTLTEAFF.

This clone was picked up a small number of times. V usage is TRBV7-9 and J usage is TRBJ1-4, with no clear D. Trimming left V 3 bases short and J 3 bases short, with 8 bases between. Germline V lookup: CDR1 SEHNR, CDR2 FQNEAQ (reference sequence). CDR3 size: 14 residues. The CDR3 sequence is CASSFGEANEKLFF. CDR3 nucleotides: TGTGCCAGCAGCTTTGGGGAGGCTAATGAAAAACTGTTTTTT.

Note on this clone: The same CDR3 also results from other DNA sequences found in this sample. J is TRBJ1-1 and V is TRBV24-1; the D gene is possibly TRBD1 (6 bases). The V gene's germline CDR1 is KGHDR and CDR2 SFDVKD. The CDR3 sequence is 13 residues long. V gave up 2 bases and J gave up 5 bases, with 8 bases separating them. The CDR3 is CATSDWRGTEAFF. The CDR3 DNA follows: TGTGCCACCAGTGATTGGAGGGGGACTGAAGCTTTCTTT.

The chain is built from TRBV25-1 and TRBJ2-1, with no clear D. V shed 6 bases and J shed 5 bases, with 14 bases lying between them. Per germline, CDR1 MGHDK and CDR2 SYGVNS. The CDR3 runs 14 residues. CDR3 in DNA: TGTGCCAGCAGCCTACATGCCCGTAACAATGAGCAGTTCTTC. The encoded protein is CASSLHARNNEQFF.

V gene TRBV18 combines with J gene TRBJ1-5; TRBD1 matches 7 bases. With V trimmed by 3 bases and J by 15 bases, 14 bases remained unmatched. In germline, CDR1 is KGHSH, CDR2 LQKENI. The CDR3 runs to 14 residues. The CDR3 DNA reads TGTGCCAGCTCACCCACGACAGGGCTTATCGATATGCATTTT. Amino acid sequence: CASSPTTGLIDMHF.

V and J are TRBV20-1 and TRBJ2-1; D perhaps matches TRBD2 (7 bases). The ends were cut back, 3 bases at V and 10 bases at J, with 13 bases in the middle. Germline V gene data show CDR1 as DFQATT and CDR2 as SNEGSKA (reference sequence). The CDR3 covers 12 residues. Here the CDR3 DNA reads TGCAGTGCTAGTAGGGGGGGACGCGAGCAGTTCTTC. Its translation: CSASRGGREQFF.

The chain recombines TRBV28 with TRBJ2-1, with D unresolved. V was shortened by 7 bases and J by 5 bases, with 15 bases between the two germline ends. CDR1 and CDR2 from the germline V gene are MDHEN and SYDVKM. The CDR3 loop spans 14 amino acids. CDR3 DNA sequence: TGTGCCAGCAAGCCCGGCTTACCAAACAATGAGCAGTTCTTC. It encodes CASKPGLPNNEQFF. Drawing the rest from reference TRBV28 and TRBJ2-1, the complete variable domain is DVKVTQSSRYLVKRTGEKVFLECVQDMDHENMFWYRQDPGLGLRLIYFSYDVKMKEKGDIPEGYSVSREKKERFSLILESASTNQTSMYLCASKPGLPNNEQFFGPGTRLTVL.

The CDR3 bases are TGTGCCAGCAAACGGGACAGGGAAATCGAGCTGTTTTTT. Translating it yields CASKRDREIELFF. The chain combines TRBV3-1 (or the pseudogene TRBV3-2) with TRBJ2-2; 9 bases fit TRBD1. V trimming: 7 bases; J trimming: 11 bases; junction bases outside the gene matches: 8. The CDR3 contains 13 residues. Germline CDR1 is LGHDT and CDR2 is YNNKEL (reference sequence).

The J gene is TRBJ2-1, the V gene TRBV19; possible D gene TRBD2, 5 bases. The V gene lost 3 bases and the J gene lost 4 bases, with 13 bases spanning the gap. CDR1 and CDR2 (germline): LNHDA, SQIVND (reference sequence). CDR3 length equals 15 residues. The CDR3 is CASSIQSEGYNEQFF. The CDR3 nucleotides are TGTGCCAGTAGTATCCAGTCTGAGGGTTACAATGAGCAGTTCTTC.

The genes are TRBV9 and TRBJ1-4; weak D call: TRBD1 (6 bases). Deletions cut 4 bases from V and 8 bases from J, with 24 bases between. The germline V gene encodes CDR1 SGDLS and CDR2 YYNGEE. The CDR3 covers 17 residues. In DNA, the CDR3 is TGTGCCAGCAGCCGGATCTGGGACACCACGTCGGGGGAAAAACTGTTTTTT. Translation: CASSRIWDTTSGEKLFF.

The CDR3 spells CASSSAGRGETQYF. The CDR3 bases are TGCGCCAGCAGCTCGGCCGGGCGGGGAGAGACCCAGTACTTC. The chain has TRBV5-1 and TRBJ2-5, with D tentatively TRBD2 (6 bases). Trimming cost V 3 bases and J 4 bases, with 13 bases left between them. CDR1 is SGHRS and CDR2 is YFSETQ in the germline V gene. This CDR3 comprises 14 residues.

V is TRBV11-3 and J is TRBJ2-3; 8 bases fit TRBD2. CDR3 length equals 15 residues. Germline V gene data show CDR1 as SGHNT and CDR2 as YENEEA. J gave up 5 bases and V 8 bases, and 12 bases lay outside the gene matches. CDR3: CASSWSGGLQDTQYF. The CDR3 DNA sequence: TGTGCCAGCTCGTGGAGCGGGGGTCTCCAAGATACGCAGTATTTT.

This clone was counted once. The rearrangement links TRBV3-1 (or the pseudogene TRBV3-2) to TRBJ2-7, with D unresolved. The CDR3 sequence is 14 residues long. Germline-derived CDR1 and CDR2 are LGHDT and YNNKEL (reference sequence). V lost 4 bases and J 2 bases, leaving 12 bases between the germline ends. The CDR3 nucleotides are TGTGCCAGCAGCCTTGGAACCGTGGCCTACGAGCAGTACTTC. Translation: CASSLGTVAYEQYF.

The chain recombines TRBV5-1 with TRBJ1-1, with a tentative D call TRBD1 (6 bases). CDR1 is SGHRS and CDR2 is YFSETQ in the germline V gene. This CDR3 region has 15 residues. Deletions cut 0 bases from V and 4 bases from J, with 13 bases between. The CDR3: CASSLVAGVGTEAFF. The CDR3, as DNA: TGCGCCAGCAGCTTGGTTGCAGGGGTGGGCACTGAAGCTTTCTTT.

In its sample, this clone was seen once. J is TRBJ1-2 and V is TRBV6-1; D remains ambiguous. Germline CDR1 MNHNS, CDR2 SASEGT. Trimming took off 0 bases at V and 3 bases at J, with 8 bases between the two ends. The CDR3 contains 14 residues. The DNA for the CDR3 is TGTGCCAGCAGTGAAGCGCTTCGCCACTATGGCTACACCTTC. Translating gives CASSEALRHYGYTF.

This chain connects TRBV30 to TRBJ1-5; 10 bases are a match to TRBD1. The V segment lost 3 bases and the J segment 8 bases; nucleotides outside the gene matches: 13. From germline, CDR1 is GTSNPN and CDR2 SVGIG (reference sequence). The CDR3 loop spans 16 amino acids. CDR3 loop: CAWSQTGTGVFEPQHF. As DNA, the CDR3 is TGTGCCTGGAGCCAAACCGGGACAGGGGTTTTCGAGCCCCAGCATTTT.